This section outlines one T cell receptor beta chain sequence together with its context. This specimen comes from a study of T cell responses to AZD1222 COVID-19 vaccine. Between the trimmed V and J ends, which lost 3 bases and 0 bases, there was a span of 9 bases. From germline, CDR1 is KGHSH and CDR2 LQKENI. The CDR3 consists of 14 residues. Only in-frame clones appear in the TCRdb table, and some are missing; sequencing was by immunoSEQ multiplex PCR. This repertoire shows 90,000 to 110,000 clones, 82% found once; its top ten account for 4% to 6%. The J gene is TRBJ2-7, the V gene TRBV18; D remains ambiguous. The sequence came from an adult in good health. The specimen comprised peripheral blood, sampled on day 0 of AZD1222 vaccination. The CDR3 coding sequence is TGTGCCAGCTCACCTCTGGTAAGCTCCTACGAGCAGTACTTC. Translation gives CASSPLVSSYEQYF.